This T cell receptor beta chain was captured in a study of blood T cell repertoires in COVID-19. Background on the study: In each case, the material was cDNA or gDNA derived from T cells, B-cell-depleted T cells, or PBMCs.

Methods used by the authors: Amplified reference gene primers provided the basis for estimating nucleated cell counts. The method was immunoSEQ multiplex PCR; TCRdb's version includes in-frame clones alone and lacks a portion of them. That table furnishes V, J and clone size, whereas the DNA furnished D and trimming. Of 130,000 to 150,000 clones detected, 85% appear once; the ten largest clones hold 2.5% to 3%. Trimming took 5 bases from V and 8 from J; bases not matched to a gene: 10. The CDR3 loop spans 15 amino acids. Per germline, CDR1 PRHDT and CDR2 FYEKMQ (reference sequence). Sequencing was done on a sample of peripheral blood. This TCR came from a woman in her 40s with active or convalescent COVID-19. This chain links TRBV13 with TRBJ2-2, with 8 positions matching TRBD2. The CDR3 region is CASSGEREFSGELFF. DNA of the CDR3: TGTGCCAGCAGCGGGGAGCGGGAGTTTTCGGGGGAGCTGTTTTTT.